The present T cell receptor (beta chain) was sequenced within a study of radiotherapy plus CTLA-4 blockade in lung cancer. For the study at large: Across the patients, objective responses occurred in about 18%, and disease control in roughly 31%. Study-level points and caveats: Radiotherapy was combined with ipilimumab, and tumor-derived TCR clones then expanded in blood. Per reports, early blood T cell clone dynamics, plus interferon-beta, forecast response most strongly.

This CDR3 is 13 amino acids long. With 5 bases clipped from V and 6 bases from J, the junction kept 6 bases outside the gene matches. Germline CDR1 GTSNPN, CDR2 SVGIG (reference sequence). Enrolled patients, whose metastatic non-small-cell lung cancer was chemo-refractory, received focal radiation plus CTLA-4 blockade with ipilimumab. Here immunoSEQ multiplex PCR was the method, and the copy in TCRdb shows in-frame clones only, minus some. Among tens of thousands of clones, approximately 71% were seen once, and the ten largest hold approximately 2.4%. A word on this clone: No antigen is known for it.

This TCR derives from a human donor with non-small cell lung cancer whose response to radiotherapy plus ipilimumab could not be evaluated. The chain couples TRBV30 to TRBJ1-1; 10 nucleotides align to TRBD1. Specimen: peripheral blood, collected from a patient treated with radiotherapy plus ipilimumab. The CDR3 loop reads CAWGDRGNSEAFF. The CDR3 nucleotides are TGTGCCTGGGGGGACAGGGGTAACTCTGAAGCTTTCTTT.